This TCR beta chain emerged from a study of T cell clonotyping in hematopoietic cell transplantation. The study's findings and limits: Broader posttransplant TCR repertoire diversity was predicted by graft donor and pretransplant recipient Inverse Simpson Index values. Recipient TCR diversity dropped after transplant; expanded clonotypes rose from day 30 to 180. CD4 and CD8 repertoire contributions could not be separated without sorting. Few recipient clonotypes overlapped donors; over 95% were de novo at given depth.

Turning to this clone: The antigen is not known.

Trimming pared 2 bases from V and 9 bases from J, leaving 5 bases between. This CDR3 contains 11 residues. CDR1 and CDR2 from the germline V gene are SEHNR and FQNEAQ (reference sequence). Profiled with immunoSEQ multiplex PCR; TCRdb holds only in-frame clones, not every one. The sample shows approximately 42,000 clones, around 96% of them seen only once. This sequence originates from a man between 25 and 39 years old in good health. Some clones in this sample may be carry-over from other donors' samples. The chain couples TRBV7-9 to TRBJ2-1; no clear D gene. The sample taken for sequencing was peripheral blood mononuclear cells. The CDR3, as DNA: TGTGCCAGCAGCTTACTCGGTGAGCAGTTCTTC. Its translation: CASSLLGEQFF.